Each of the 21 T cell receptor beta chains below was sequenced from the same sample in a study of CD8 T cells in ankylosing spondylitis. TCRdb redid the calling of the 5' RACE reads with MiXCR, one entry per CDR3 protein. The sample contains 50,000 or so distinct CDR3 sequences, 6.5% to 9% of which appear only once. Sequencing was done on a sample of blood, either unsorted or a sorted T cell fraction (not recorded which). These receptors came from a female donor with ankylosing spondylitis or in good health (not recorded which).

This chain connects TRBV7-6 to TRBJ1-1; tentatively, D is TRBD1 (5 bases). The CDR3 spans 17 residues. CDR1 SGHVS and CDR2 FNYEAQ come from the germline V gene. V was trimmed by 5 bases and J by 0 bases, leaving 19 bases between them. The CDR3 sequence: CASSPGRQRRMNTEAFF. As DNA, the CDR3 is TGTGCCAGCAGCCCTGGAAGACAGAGACGCATGAACACTGAAGCTTTCTTT. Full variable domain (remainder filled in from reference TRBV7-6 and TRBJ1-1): GAGVSQSPRYKVTKRGQDVALRCDPISGHVSLYWYRQALGQGPEFLTYFNYEAQQDKSGLPNDRFSAERPEGSISTLTIQRTEQRDSAMYRCASSPGRQRRMNTEAFFGQGTRLTVV.

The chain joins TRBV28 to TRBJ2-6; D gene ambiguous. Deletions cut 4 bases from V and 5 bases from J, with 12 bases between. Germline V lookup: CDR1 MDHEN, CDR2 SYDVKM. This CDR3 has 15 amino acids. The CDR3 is CASSSAQPRANVLTF. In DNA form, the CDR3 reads TGTGCCAGCAGTTCGGCGCAGCCACGGGCCAACGTCCTGACTTTC.

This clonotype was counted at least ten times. The CDR3 DNA reads as TGTGCCAGCAGTTTATTGAAATTGGAGACCCAGTACTTC. Translation: CASSLLKLETQYF. The V and J genes are TRBV28 and TRBJ2-5; D remains unclear. The CDR3 covers 13 residues. CDR1 and CDR2 from the germline V gene are MDHEN and SYDVKM. Trimming shortened V by 1 base and J by 5 bases, and 8 bases separated the two germline ends. Together with reference TRBV28 and TRBJ2-5, the CDR3 gives the full variable domain: DVKVTQSSRYLVKRTGEKVFLECVQDMDHENMFWYRQDPGLGLRLIYFSYDVKMKEKGDIPEGYSVSREKKERFSLILESASTNQTSMYLCASSLLKLETQYFGPGTRLLVL.

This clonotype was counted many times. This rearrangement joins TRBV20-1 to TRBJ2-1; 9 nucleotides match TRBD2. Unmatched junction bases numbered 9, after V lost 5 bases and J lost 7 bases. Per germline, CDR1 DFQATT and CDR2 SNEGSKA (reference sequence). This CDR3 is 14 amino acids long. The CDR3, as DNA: TGCAGTGCTGGAACCGGGACTAGCAGAAATGAGCAGTTCTTC. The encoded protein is CSAGTGTSRNEQFF.

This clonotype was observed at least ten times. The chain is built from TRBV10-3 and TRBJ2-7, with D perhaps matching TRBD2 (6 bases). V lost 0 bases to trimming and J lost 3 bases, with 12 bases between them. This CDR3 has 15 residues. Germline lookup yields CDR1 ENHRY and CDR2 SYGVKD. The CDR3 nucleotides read TGTGCCATCAGTGAGTCGGGGATTAGCGGCTACGAGCAGTACTTC. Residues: CAISESGISGYEQYF.

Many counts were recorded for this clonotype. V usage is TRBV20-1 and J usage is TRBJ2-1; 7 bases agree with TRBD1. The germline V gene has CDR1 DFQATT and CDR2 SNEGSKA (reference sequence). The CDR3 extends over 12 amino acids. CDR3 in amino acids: CSRQGSYNEQFF. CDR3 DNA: TGCAGCCGACAGGGCTCCTACAATGAGCAGTTCTTC.

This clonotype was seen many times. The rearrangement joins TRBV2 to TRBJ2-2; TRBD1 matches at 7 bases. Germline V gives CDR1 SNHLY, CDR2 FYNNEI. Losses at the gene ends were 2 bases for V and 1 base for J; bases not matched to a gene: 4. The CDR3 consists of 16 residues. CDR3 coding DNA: TGTGCCAGCAGTGAACTAGGGACAGTGAACACCGGGGAGCTGTTTTTT. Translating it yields CASSELGTVNTGELFF.

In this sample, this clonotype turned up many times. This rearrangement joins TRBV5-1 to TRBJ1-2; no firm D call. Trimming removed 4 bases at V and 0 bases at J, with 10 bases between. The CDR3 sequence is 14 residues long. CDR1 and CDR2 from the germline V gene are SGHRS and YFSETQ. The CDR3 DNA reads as TGCGCCAGCAGCCCTGACGGCCCTAACTATGGCTACACCTTC. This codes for CASSPDGPNYGYTF. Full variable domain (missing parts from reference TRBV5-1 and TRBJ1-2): KAGVTQTPRYLIKTRGQQVTLSCSPISGHRSVSWYQQTPGQGLQFLFEYFSETQRNKGNFPGRFSGRQFSNSRSEMNVSTLELGDSALYLCASSPDGPNYGYTFGSGTRLTVV.

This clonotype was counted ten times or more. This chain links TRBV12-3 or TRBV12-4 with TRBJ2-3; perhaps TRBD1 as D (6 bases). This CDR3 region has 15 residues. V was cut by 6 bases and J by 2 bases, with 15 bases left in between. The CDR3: CASRKQGFFTDTQYF. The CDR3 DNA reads TGTGCCAGCAGGAAACAGGGTTTCTTCACAGATACGCAGTATTTT.

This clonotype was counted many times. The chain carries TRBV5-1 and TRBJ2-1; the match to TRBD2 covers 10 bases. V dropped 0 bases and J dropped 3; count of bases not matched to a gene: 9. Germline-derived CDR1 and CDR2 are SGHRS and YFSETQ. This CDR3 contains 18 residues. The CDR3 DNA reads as TGCGCCAGCAGCTTGGAACCTCTAGCGGGGGACCTCTACAATGAGCAGTTCTTC. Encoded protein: CASSLEPLAGDLYNEQFF.

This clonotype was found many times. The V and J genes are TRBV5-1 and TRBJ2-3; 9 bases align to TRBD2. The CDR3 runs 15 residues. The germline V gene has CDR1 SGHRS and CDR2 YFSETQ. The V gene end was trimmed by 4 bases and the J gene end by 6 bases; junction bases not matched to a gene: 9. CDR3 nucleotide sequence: TGCGCCAGCAGCGCAGACGGGACTAGCAGGGATACGCAGTATTTT. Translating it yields CASSADGTSRDTQYF.

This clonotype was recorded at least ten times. CDR3 nucleotide sequence: TGCGCCAGCAGGAGTGACAGGGGGGATTACAATGAGCAGTTCTTC. Residues: CASRSDRGDYNEQFF. The chain links TRBV5-1 to TRBJ2-1; 9 bases match TRBD1. CDR1 is SGHRS, CDR2 YFSETQ, per germline. This CDR3 has 15 residues. Germline trimming cut 5 bases from V and 4 bases from J; bases unmatched to any gene: 7.

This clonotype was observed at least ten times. CDR3 sequence: CATLLENTEAFF. CDR3 bases: TGTGCCACACTATTAGAGAACACTGAAGCTTTCTTT. The V gene is TRBV24-1, the J gene TRBJ1-1; D is unresolved. Deletions cut 10 bases from V and 1 base from J, with 9 bases between. CDR3 size: 12 residues. Germline V gene lookup returns CDR1 KGHDR and CDR2 SFDVKD.

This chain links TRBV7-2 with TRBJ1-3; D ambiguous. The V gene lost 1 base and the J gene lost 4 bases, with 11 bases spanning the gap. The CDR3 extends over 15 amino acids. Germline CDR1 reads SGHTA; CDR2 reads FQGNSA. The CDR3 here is CASSLGAGSGNTIYF. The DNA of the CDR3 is TGTGCCAGCAGCTTAGGAGCGGGGTCCGGAAACACCATATATTTT.

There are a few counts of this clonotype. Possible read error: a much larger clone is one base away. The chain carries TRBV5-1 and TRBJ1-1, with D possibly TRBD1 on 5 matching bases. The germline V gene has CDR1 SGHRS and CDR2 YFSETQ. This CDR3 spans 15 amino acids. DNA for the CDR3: TGCGCCAGCAGCCGGGACGGAGAATTGAACAATGAAGCTTTCTTT. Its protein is CASSRDGELNNEAFF.

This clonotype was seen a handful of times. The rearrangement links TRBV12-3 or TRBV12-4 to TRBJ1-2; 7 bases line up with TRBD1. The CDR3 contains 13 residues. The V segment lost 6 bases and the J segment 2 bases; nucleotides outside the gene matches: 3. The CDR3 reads CASRLQGNYGYTF. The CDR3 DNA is TGTGCCAGCAGGTTACAGGGGAACTATGGCTACACCTTC.

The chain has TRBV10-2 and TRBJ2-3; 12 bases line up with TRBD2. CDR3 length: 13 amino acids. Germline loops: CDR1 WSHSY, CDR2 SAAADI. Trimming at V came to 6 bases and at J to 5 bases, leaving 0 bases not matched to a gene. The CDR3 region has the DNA TGCGCCAGCAGACTAGCGGGGGGAGATACGCAGTATTTT. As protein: CASRLAGGDTQYF.

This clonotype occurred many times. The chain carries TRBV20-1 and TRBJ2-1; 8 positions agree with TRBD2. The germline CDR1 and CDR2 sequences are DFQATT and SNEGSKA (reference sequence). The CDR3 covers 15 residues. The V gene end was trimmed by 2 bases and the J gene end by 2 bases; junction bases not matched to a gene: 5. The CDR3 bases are TGCAGTGCTAGATCTCCACTAGCGGCCTACAATGAGCAGTTCTTC. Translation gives CSARSPLAAYNEQFF.

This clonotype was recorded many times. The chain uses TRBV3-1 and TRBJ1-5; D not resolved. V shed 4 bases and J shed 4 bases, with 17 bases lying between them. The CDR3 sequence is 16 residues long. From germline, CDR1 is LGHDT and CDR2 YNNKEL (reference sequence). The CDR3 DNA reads TGTGCCAGCAGCCGAGGGAACAGCGTCGTAAATCAGCCCCAGCATTTT. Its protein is CASSRGNSVVNQPQHF.

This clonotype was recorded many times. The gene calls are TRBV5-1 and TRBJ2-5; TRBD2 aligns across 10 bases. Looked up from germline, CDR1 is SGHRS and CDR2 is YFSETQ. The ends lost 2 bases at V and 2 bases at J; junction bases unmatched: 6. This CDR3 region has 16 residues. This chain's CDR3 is CASSFGGTSEQETQYF. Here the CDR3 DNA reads TGCGCCAGCAGCTTTGGGGGGACTAGCGAGCAAGAGACCCAGTACTTC.

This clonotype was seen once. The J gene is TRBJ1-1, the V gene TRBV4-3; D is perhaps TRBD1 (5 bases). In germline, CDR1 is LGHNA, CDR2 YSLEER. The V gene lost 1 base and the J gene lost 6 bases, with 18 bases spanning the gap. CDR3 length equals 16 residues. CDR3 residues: CASSQATTGGTPEAFF. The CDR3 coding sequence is TGCGCCAGCAGCCAAGCCACGACGGGGGGGACCCCTGAAGCTTTCTTT.